This T cell receptor beta chain was identified in a study of blood T cell repertoires in COVID-19. Overall study context: Sample material is recorded as cDNA or gDNA derived from T cells, B-cell-depleted T cells, or PBMCs.

The CDR3 runs to 13 residues. CDR1 is SNHLY, CDR2 FYNNEI, per germline. The ends were cut back, 8 bases at V and 4 bases at J, with 14 bases in the middle. Assay used: immunoSEQ multiplex PCR; TCRdb lists only in-frame clones, some missing. The table records about 300,000 clones, around 84% of them present only once. The rearrangement joins TRBV2 to TRBJ1-2; D is ambiguous. Source material: peripheral blood. This TCR came from a man in his 70s with acute or convalescent COVID-19. CDR3 sequence: CASLFARGYGYTF. The CDR3 DNA follows: TGTGCCAGCCTTTTCGCCCGGGGCTATGGCTACACCTTC.